The 32 T cell receptor beta chains below come from one sample, sequenced in a study of CD8 T cells in ankylosing spondylitis. MiXCR, applied by TCRdb to the 5' RACE reads, yields one record per CDR3 protein. Of about 250,000 distinct CDR3 sequences listed, approximately 30% were seen once; the top ten hold around 4%. Input material: blood, either unsorted or a sorted T cell fraction (not recorded which). Receptors were obtained from a male donor with ankylosing spondylitis or in good health (not recorded which).

This chain connects TRBV12-3 or TRBV12-4 to TRBJ2-1; TRBD2 matches 10 bases. Losses at the gene ends were 8 bases for V and 7 bases for J; bases not matched to a gene: 5. The CDR3 length is 13 residues. CDR3: CASGSGGRNEQFF. CDR3 DNA sequence: TGTGCCAGCGGTAGCGGGGGGCGGAATGAGCAGTTCTTC.

Here the CDR3 DNA reads TGTGCCATCAGTGCTGGGGGCTCCTACGAGCAGTACTTC. Translated, it gives CAISAGGSYEQYF. The chain carries TRBV10-3 and TRBJ2-7; D is tentatively TRBD1 or TRBD2 (5 bases each). Germline V lookup: CDR1 ENHRY, CDR2 SYGVKD. V lost 4 bases and J lost 0, with 7 bases in between. This CDR3 contains 13 residues.

The rearrangement joins TRBV18 to TRBJ2-1; D might be TRBD2 (5 bases). V gave up 5 bases and J gave up 9 bases, with 14 bases separating them. The CDR3 length is 13 residues. Germline CDR1 reads KGHSH; CDR2 reads LQKENI. The DNA of the CDR3 is TGTGCCAGCTCAACCGCGGCGGGCGGTGAGCAGTTCTTC. Translation: CASSTAAGGEQFF.

This clonotype was seen a few times. V gene TRBV3-1 combines with J gene TRBJ1-6; D unresolved. The germline V and J ends were trimmed by 8 bases and 5 bases, with 7 bases remaining between them. The CDR3 has 12 amino acids. CDR1 and CDR2 (germline): LGHDT, YNNKEL (reference sequence). The CDR3 is CASGTHNSPLHF. CDR3 DNA: TGTGCCAGCGGAACCCATAATTCACCCCTCCACTTT.

CDR3 nucleotide sequence: TGCAGTGCATGCCTAGCGGGGGGTGACCCAGATACGCAGTATTTT. It encodes CSACLAGGDPDTQYF. The V and J genes are TRBV20-1 and TRBJ2-3; 11 nucleotides align to TRBD2. Looked up from germline, CDR1 is DFQATT and CDR2 is SNEGSKA (reference sequence). With V trimmed by 6 bases and J by 4 bases, 9 bases remained unmatched. The CDR3 is 15 residues long.

The table lists this clonotype with a few counts. The chain couples TRBV6-5 to TRBJ2-2; D not resolved. Trimming removed 0 bases at V and 6 bases at J, with 11 bases between. Germline CDR1 is MNHEY and CDR2 is SVGAGI. The CDR3 runs 15 residues. The CDR3, as DNA: TGTGCCAGCAGTTACTCTCCCTCGGGTGCCGGGGAGCTGTTTTTT. It encodes CASSYSPSGAGELFF.

This clonotype was counted a few times. The genes are TRBV15 and TRBJ2-1; D remains unclear. Germline V gene sequence: CDR1 LNHNV, CDR2 YYDKDF (reference sequence). With 1 base removed from V and 10 bases from J, the gap between germline ends came to 8 bases. This CDR3 has 12 amino acids. For the CDR3, the DNA is TGTGCCACCAGCAGAGTGTTAGGGGAGCAGTTCTTC. Translating gives CATSRVLGEQFF. The variable domain in full, with the rest retrieved from reference TRBV15 and TRBJ2-1, is DAMVIQNPRYQVTQFGKPVTLSCSQTLNHNVMYWYQQKSSQAPKLLFHYYDKDFNNEADTPDNFQSRRPNTSFCFLDIRSPGLGDTAMYLCATSRVLGEQFFGPGTRLTVL.

The rearrangement links TRBV9 to TRBJ2-6; 9 bases match TRBD1. Germline values: CDR1 SGDLS, CDR2 YYNGEE. CDR3 length: 18 amino acids. The V segment lost 3 bases and the J segment 3 bases; nucleotides outside the gene matches: 10. The CDR3 sequence is CASSALGQGSRGANVLTF. The CDR3 bases are TGTGCCAGCAGCGCCTTGGGACAGGGTAGCCGTGGGGCCAACGTCCTGACTTTC.

The chain joins TRBV9 to TRBJ1-1, with D possibly matching TRBD1 (5 bases). V lost 4 bases, J lost 2 bases, and 15 bases lay in between. The CDR3 is 15 residues long. CDR1 and CDR2 from the germline V gene are SGDLS and YYNGEE. CDR3 protein: CASSPTDSLNTEAFF. CDR3 nucleotides: TGTGCCAGCAGCCCCACAGACAGTCTTAACACTGAAGCTTTCTTT.

This clonotype was counted only a few times. V usage is TRBV27 and J usage is TRBJ2-4; no firm D call. V was shortened by 1 base and J by 1 base, with 11 bases between the two germline ends. In germline, CDR1 is MNHEY, CDR2 SMNVEV (reference sequence). The length of the CDR3 is 16 residues. CDR3 loop: CASSLFALAAKNIQYF. In nucleotides, the CDR3 is TGTGCCAGCAGTTTATTCGCCCTGGCGGCCAAAAACATTCAGTACTTC.

Only a few counts were recorded for this clonotype. The chain is built from TRBV9 and TRBJ1-1; no clear D. There are 13 residues in the CDR3. Trimming pared 0 bases from V and 5 bases from J, leaving 8 bases between. CDR1 is SGDLS and CDR2 is YYNGEE in the germline V gene. CDR3 sequence (DNA): TGTGCCAGCAGCGTAGACGACGGGACTGAAGCTTTCTTT. Its translation is CASSVDDGTEAFF.

Only a few counts were recorded for this clonotype. CDR3 region: CASSYSVGDRAYEQYF. The CDR3 bases are TGTGCCAGCAGTTACTCGGTTGGGGACAGGGCGTACGAGCAGTACTTC. This chain connects TRBV6-5 to TRBJ2-7; 9 nucleotides agree with TRBD1. This CDR3 comprises 16 residues. Per the germline V gene, CDR1 is MNHEY and CDR2 is SVGAGI. Losses at the gene ends were 0 bases for V and 4 bases for J; bases not matched to a gene: 7.

This clonotype was seen a handful of times. CDR3: CASSDNGLAGNEQFF. The CDR3 DNA sequence: TGTGCCAGCAGTGATAATGGACTAGCGGGCAATGAGCAGTTCTTC. V is TRBV6-4 and J is TRBJ2-1; 11 nucleotides align to TRBD2. The germline gives CDR1 MRHNA, CDR2 SNTAGT. The V segment lost 3 bases and the J segment 6 bases; nucleotides outside the gene matches: 4. The CDR3 totals 15 residues.

The V call is TRBV7-9, the J call TRBJ2-7, with TRBD1 matching over 9 bases. The V gene end was trimmed by 4 bases and the J gene end by 1 base; junction bases not matched to a gene: 8. This CDR3 region has 16 residues. Germline assignment: CDR1 SEHNR and CDR2 FQNEAQ (reference sequence). The CDR3 nucleotides read TGTGCCAGCAGCTCGATCCCCGGGACAGGGTCCTACGAGCAGTACTTC. Translating gives CASSSIPGTGSYEQYF.

V gene TRBV12-3 or TRBV12-4 combines with J gene TRBJ1-4; TRBD1 matches 8 bases. The CDR3 covers 14 residues. The V and J ends lost 6 bases and 8 bases, in that order; junction bases with no gene match: 8. CDR3 sequence (DNA): TGTGCCAGCAGCCGGACAGGGATCGGGGAAAAACTGTTTTTT. Its protein product is CASSRTGIGEKLFF.

V gene TRBV18 combines with J gene TRBJ1-1, with a possible D match to TRBD1 (5 bases). The germline V gene has CDR1 KGHSH and CDR2 LQKENI. The germline V and J ends were trimmed by 3 bases and 6 bases, with 14 bases remaining between them. CDR3 length: 14 residues. The CDR3 reads CASSPAFLGAEAFF. CDR3 nucleotides: TGTGCCAGCTCACCCGCTTTTTTAGGGGCTGAAGCTTTCTTT.

The chain uses TRBV29-1 and TRBJ2-1; no definite D call. Deletions cut 5 bases from V and 8 bases from J, with 13 bases between. In germline, CDR1 is SQVTM, CDR2 ANQGSEA. CDR3 length equals 12 residues. As DNA, the CDR3 is TGCAGCGTTTTGGAGAATAGGGATGAGCAGTTCTTC. Its protein product is CSVLENRDEQFF.

The J gene is TRBJ1-2, the V gene TRBV7-6; D gene ambiguous. Germline CDR1 and CDR2: SGHVS and FNYEAQ. The CDR3 runs to 12 residues. Trimming removed 2 bases from V and 5 bases from J, with 6 bases in between. CDR3 sequence (DNA): TGTGCCAGCAGCTTACCGGGATATGGCTACACCTTC. Protein: CASSLPGYGYTF. Full variable domain (rest looked up from reference TRBV7-6 and TRBJ1-2): GAGVSQSPRYKVTKRGQDVALRCDPISGHVSLYWYRQALGQGPEFLTYFNYEAQQDKSGLPNDRFSAERPEGSISTLTIQRTEQRDSAMYRCASSLPGYGYTFGSGTRLTVV.

J is TRBJ2-2 and V is TRBV28, with TRBD2 matching over 13 bases. The CDR3 is 16 residues long. With V trimmed by 7 bases and J by 7 bases, 9 bases remained unmatched. CDR1 and CDR2 (germline): MDHEN, SYDVKM. The CDR3, as DNA: TGTGCCAGCAACTCCCAGACTAGCGGGGGGCTCGGGGAGCTGTTTTTT. It specifies CASNSQTSGGLGELFF. Full variable domain (rest looked up from reference TRBV28 and TRBJ2-2): DVKVTQSSRYLVKRTGEKVFLECVQDMDHENMFWYRQDPGLGLRLIYFSYDVKMKEKGDIPEGYSVSREKKERFSLILESASTNQTSMYLCASNSQTSGGLGELFFGEGSRLTVL.

The gene calls are TRBV10-3 and TRBJ1-5; perhaps TRBD1 as D (5 bases). V was clipped by 11 bases and J by 4 bases, with 18 bases between them. Germline lookup yields CDR1 ENHRY and CDR2 SYGVKD. The CDR3 length is 14 residues. The CDR3 sequence is CASRSGQSNQPQHF. The CDR3 DNA follows: TGTGCCTCCAGGTCGGGGCAGTCAAATCAGCCCCAGCATTTT.

The chain has TRBV18 and TRBJ2-7; D possibly corresponds to TRBD1 (5 bases). With 0 bases removed from V and 2 bases from J, the gap between germline ends came to 8 bases. The germline CDR1 and CDR2 sequences are KGHSH and LQKENI. This CDR3 contains 14 residues. CDR3 coding DNA: TGTGCCAGCTCACCACCGGACAAACCCTACGAGCAGTACTTC. Protein sequence: CASSPPDKPYEQYF.

This chain joins TRBV10-3 and TRBJ2-7; TRBD1 aligns across 9 bases. V lost 2 bases, J lost 4 bases, and 9 bases stayed unmatched. CDR3 length: 16 amino acids. From germline, CDR1 is ENHRY and CDR2 SYGVKD. The CDR3 DNA follows: TGTGCCATCAGTGAGCCGGGGCGACAGGGGGATTACGAGCAGTACTTC. This sequence encodes CAISEPGRQGDYEQYF.

The chain combines TRBV20-1 with TRBJ1-2; unclear D gene. Germline-derived CDR1 and CDR2 are DFQATT and SNEGSKA (reference sequence). Trimming left V 0 bases short and J 4 bases short, with 21 bases between. The CDR3 runs to 17 residues. The CDR3 bases are TGCAGTGCTAGAGATCTAGTCTTTGGGGTTAATGGCTATGGCTACACCTTC. This gives the protein CSARDLVFGVNGYGYTF.

V gene TRBV3-1 combines with J gene TRBJ2-1; D call uncertain. The V gene lost 1 base and the J gene lost 5 bases, with 6 bases spanning the gap. Germline CDR1 is LGHDT and CDR2 is YNNKEL (reference sequence). The CDR3 covers 13 residues. The CDR3 is CASSQAGHNEQFF. The CDR3 DNA is TGTGCCAGCAGCCAAGCGGGCCACAATGAGCAGTTCTTC.

This clonotype was seen only a few times. The rearrangement links TRBV12-3 or TRBV12-4 to TRBJ1-3, with unresolved D. The CDR3 has 15 residues. Trimming pared 7 bases from V and 0 bases from J, leaving 13 bases between. CDR3 DNA sequence: TGTGCCAGCAACGCCCCGGGCGACTCTGGAAACACCATATATTTT. Encoded protein: CASNAPGDSGNTIYF.

This clonotype was observed a handful of times. One end of the junction fails to match germline, which may point to a read error. This rearrangement joins TRBV7-6 to TRBJ2-3, with 11 positions matching TRBD2. CDR1 is SGHVS, CDR2 FNYEAQ, per germline. This CDR3 is built from 15 residues. Here the CDR3 DNA reads TGTGCCAGCAGCATAGCGGGGGGGAGCACAGATACGCAGTATTTT. Translating gives CASSIAGGSTDTQYF.

CDR3 coding DNA: TGCGCCAGCAGCATTAGTAGGAATGAGCAGTTCTTC. It codes for CASSISRNEQFF. This rearrangement joins TRBV5-1 to TRBJ2-1; D is unclear. Between the trimmed V and J ends, which lost 4 bases and 7 bases, there was a span of 9 bases. CDR1 and CDR2 (germline): SGHRS, YFSETQ. The CDR3 contains 12 residues.

This sequence joins TRBV6-2 or TRBV6-3 and TRBJ2-1; TRBD2 might be the D (6 bases). The length of the CDR3 is 16 residues. The germline V gene encodes CDR1 MNHEY and CDR2 SVGEGT. V lost 7 bases, J lost 2 bases, and 18 bases lay in between. This CDR3 is CASNLGSGVAYNEQFF. In nucleotides, the CDR3 is TGTGCCAGCAACCTTGGTAGCGGCGTCGCCTACAATGAGCAGTTCTTC.

The rearrangement uses TRBV29-1 and TRBJ2-5; the match to TRBD1 covers 10 bases. V gave up 0 bases and J gave up 4 bases; unmatched junction bases: 2. The germline CDR1 and CDR2 sequences are SQVTM and ANQGSEA. The CDR3 extends over 14 amino acids. Written as DNA, the CDR3 is TGCAGCGTTGAAGAAAGGGACAGGGGAGAGACCCAGTACTTC. Translating it yields CSVEERDRGETQYF.

V is TRBV5-1 and J is TRBJ1-4; D remains ambiguous. This CDR3 has 15 amino acids. The V end lost 0 bases, the J end lost 4 bases, and 10 bases lay between the germline ends. Per the germline V gene, CDR1 is SGHRS and CDR2 is YFSETQ. The CDR3 coding sequence is TGCGCCAGCAGCTTGGGGTACAGCGATAATGAAAAACTGTTTTTT. Translated: CASSLGYSDNEKLFF.

This clonotype appeared a few times. The chain couples TRBV10-3 to TRBJ2-4; 7 bases map to TRBD1. The CDR3 contains 12 residues. CDR1 and CDR2 from the germline V gene are ENHRY and SYGVKD. J gave up 9 bases and V 5 bases, and 4 bases lay outside the gene matches. The CDR3 sequence: CAISSQGTIQYF. In DNA, the CDR3 is TGTGCCATCAGTTCACAGGGGACCATTCAGTACTTC.

This chain connects TRBV6-1 to TRBJ2-4, with D hard to call. This CDR3 has 15 residues. Germline lookup yields CDR1 MNHNS and CDR2 SASEGT. V lost 6 bases, J lost 0 bases, and 12 bases lay in between. The CDR3 nucleotides are TGTGCCAGCAGGAGGACGCAGCTAGCCAAAAACATTCAGTACTTC. Protein: CASRRTQLAKNIQYF.